This T cell receptor (beta chain) was identified during a study of OX40 agonist ivuxolimab in advanced cancers. Study in general: Patients were dosed with the agonistic anti-OX40 (CD134) antibody ivuxolimab.

CDR1 is WSHSY and CDR2 is SAAADI in the germline V gene. The length of the CDR3 is 15 residues. Trimming cost V 7 bases and J 5 bases; bases outside gene matches: 7. Clones were sequenced by immunoSEQ multiplex PCR, and TCRdb holds only the in-frame ones, with some missing. The sample carries about 100,000 clones, around 91% recorded once. The sequence was obtained from an adult with an advanced solid tumor such as melanoma, head and neck, liver or kidney cancer. V usage is TRBV10-2 and J usage is TRBJ2-3; 12 positions match TRBD2. Sequences were derived from CD4+ or CD8+ T cells sorted from blood, sampled in a trial of the OX40 agonist ivuxolimab. CDR3 in amino acids: CASKGTSGLRDTQYF. CDR3 DNA sequence: TGCGCCAGCAAAGGGACTAGCGGGTTGAGAGATACGCAGTATTTT.